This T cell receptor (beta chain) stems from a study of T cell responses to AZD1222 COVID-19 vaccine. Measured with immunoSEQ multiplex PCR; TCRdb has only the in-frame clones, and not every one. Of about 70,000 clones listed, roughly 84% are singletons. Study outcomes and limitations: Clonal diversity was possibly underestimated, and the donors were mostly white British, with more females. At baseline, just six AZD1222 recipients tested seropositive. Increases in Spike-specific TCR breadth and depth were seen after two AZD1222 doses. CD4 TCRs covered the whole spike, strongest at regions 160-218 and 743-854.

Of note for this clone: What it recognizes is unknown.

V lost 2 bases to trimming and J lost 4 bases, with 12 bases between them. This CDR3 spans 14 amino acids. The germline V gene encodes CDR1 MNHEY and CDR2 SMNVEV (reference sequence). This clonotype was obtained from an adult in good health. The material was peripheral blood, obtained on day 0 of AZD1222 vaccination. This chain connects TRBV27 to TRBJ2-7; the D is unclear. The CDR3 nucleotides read TGTGCCAGCAGTTTAAAATTTGGAGCTTACGAGCAGTACTTC. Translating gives CASSLKFGAYEQYF.